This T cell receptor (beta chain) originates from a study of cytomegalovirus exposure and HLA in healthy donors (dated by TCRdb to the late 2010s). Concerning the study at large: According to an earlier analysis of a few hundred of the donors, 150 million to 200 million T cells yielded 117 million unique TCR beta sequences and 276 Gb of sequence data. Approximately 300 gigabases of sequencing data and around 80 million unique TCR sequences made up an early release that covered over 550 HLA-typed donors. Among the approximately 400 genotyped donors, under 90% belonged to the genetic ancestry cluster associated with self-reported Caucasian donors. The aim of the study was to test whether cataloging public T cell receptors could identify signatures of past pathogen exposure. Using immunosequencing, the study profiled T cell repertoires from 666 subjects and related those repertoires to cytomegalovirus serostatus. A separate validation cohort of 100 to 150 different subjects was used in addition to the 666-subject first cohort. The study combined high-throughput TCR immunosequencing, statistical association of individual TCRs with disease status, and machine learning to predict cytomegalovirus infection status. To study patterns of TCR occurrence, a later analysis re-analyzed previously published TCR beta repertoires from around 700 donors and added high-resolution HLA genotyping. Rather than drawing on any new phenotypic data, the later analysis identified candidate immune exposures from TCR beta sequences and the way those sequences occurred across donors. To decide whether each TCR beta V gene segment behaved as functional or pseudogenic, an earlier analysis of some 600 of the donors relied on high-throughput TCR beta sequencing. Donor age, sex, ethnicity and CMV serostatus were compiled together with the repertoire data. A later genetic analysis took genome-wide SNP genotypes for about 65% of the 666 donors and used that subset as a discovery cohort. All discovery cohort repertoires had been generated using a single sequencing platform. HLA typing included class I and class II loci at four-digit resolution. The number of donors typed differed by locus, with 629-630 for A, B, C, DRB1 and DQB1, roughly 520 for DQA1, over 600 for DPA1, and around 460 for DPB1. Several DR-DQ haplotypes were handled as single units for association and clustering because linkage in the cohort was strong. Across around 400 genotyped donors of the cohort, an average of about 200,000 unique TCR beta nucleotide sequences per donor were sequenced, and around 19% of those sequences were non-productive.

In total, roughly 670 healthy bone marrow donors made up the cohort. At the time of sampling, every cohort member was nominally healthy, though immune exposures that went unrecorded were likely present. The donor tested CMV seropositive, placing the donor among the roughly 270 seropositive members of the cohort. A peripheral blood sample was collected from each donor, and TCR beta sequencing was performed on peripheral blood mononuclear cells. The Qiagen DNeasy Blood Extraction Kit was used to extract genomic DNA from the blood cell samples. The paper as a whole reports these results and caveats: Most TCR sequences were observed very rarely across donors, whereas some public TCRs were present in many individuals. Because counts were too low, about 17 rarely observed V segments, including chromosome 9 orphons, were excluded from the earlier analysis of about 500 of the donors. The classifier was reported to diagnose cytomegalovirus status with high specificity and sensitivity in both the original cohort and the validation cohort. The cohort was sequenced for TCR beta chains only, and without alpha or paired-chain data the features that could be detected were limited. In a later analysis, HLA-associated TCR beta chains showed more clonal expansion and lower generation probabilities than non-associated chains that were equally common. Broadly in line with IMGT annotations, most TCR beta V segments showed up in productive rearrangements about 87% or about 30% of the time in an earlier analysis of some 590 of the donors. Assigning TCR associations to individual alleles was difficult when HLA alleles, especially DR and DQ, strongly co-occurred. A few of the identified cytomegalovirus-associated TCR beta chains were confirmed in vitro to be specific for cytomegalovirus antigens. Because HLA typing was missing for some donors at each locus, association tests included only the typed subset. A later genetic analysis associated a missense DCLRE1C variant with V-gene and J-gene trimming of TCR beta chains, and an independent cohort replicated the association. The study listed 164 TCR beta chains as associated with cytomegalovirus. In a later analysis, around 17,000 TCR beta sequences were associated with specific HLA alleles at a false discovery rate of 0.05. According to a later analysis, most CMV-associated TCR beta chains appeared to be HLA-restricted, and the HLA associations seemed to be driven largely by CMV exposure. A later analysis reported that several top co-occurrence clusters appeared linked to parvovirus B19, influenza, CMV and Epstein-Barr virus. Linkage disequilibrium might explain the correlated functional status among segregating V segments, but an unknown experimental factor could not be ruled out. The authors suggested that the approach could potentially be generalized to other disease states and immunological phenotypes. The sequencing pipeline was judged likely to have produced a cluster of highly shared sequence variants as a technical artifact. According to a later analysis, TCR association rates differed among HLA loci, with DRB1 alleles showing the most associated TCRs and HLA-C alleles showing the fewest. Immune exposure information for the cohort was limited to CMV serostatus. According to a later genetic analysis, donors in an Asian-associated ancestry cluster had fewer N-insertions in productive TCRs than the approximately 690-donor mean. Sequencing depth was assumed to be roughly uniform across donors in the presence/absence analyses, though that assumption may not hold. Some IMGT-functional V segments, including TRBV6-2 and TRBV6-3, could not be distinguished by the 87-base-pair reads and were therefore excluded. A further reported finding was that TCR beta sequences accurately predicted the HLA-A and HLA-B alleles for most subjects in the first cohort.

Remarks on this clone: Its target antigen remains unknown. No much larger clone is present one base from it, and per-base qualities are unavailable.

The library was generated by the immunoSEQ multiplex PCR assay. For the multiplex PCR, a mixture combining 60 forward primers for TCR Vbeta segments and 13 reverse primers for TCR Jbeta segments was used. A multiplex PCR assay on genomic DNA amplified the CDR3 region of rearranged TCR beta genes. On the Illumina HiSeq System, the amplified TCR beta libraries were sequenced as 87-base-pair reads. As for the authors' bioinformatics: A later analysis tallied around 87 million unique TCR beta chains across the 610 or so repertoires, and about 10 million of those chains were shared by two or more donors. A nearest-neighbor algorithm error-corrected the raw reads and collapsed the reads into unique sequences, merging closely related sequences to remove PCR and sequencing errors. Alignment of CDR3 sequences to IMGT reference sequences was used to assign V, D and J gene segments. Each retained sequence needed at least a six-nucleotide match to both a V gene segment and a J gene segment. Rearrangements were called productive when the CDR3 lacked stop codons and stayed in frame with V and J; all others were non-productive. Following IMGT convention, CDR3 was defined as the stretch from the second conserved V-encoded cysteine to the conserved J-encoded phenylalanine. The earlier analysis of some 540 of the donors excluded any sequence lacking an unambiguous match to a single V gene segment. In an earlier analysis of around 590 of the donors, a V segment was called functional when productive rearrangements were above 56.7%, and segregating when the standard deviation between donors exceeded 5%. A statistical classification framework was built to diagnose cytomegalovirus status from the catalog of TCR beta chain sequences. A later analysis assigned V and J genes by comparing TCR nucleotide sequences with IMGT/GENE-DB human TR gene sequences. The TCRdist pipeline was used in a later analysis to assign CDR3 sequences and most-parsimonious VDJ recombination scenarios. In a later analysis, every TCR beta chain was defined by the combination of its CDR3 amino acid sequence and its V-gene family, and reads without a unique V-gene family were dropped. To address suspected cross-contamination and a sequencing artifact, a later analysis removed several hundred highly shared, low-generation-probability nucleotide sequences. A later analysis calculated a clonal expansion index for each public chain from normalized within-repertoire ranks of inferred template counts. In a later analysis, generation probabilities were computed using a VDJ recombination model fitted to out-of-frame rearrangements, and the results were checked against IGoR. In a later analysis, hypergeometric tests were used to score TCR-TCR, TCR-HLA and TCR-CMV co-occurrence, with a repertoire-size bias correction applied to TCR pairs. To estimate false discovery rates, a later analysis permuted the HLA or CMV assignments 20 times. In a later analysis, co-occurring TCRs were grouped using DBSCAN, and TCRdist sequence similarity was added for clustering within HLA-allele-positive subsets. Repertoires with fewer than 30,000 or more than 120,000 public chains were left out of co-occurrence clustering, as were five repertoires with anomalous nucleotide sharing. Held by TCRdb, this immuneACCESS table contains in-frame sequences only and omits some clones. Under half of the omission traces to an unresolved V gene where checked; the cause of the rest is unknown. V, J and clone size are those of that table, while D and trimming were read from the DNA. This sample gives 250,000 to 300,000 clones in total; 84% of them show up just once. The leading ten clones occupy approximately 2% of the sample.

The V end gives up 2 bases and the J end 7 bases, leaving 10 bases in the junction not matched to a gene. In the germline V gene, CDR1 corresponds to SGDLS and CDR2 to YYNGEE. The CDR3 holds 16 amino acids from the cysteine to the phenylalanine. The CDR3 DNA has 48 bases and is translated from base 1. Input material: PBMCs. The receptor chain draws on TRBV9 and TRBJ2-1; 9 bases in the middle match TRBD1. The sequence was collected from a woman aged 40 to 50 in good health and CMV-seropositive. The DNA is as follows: TGTGCCAGCAGCGTGACCGGGACAGGGACGATAAATGAGCAGTTCTTC. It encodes CASSVTGTGTINEQFF.